This T cell receptor beta chain was recorded in a study of shared clonotypes between healthy human individuals. Looking at the study overall: CD4 naive and memory got three plates each, CD8 naive two, CD8 memory one.

Data came from immunoSEQ multiplex PCR; TCRdb stores just in-frame clones and leaves some out. The sample contains around 560,000 clones, 85% to 95% of which appear only once. As for this clone: Its target is not known.

Study findings and constraints: A reduction in generation probabilities was seen for non-shared clonotypes relative to those shared by all four donors. Enrolling few donors narrowed the genetic and exposure-history diversity that was represented.

Positively selected for CCR7, the CD45RO-negative cells used as naive CD8 cells excluded terminally differentiated effector memory CD45RA+ cells. Germline CDR1 reads SGHAT; CDR2 reads FQNNGV. CDR3 length: 17 amino acids. Trimming took 4 bases from V and 2 from J, leaving 21 bases between them. This sequence originates from a woman under 40 in good health. The chain couples TRBV11-2 to TRBJ2-7, with D possibly TRBD1 on 5 matching bases. The sample was naive CD8+ T cells sorted from blood. This chain's CDR3 is CASSSSLTALRTYEQYF. The CDR3, as DNA: TGTGCCAGCAGCTCATCATTGACAGCCCTAAGGACCTACGAGCAGTACTTC.